The sequence of this T cell receptor (beta chain) was determined in a study of Graves' ophthalmopathy and Graves' hyperthyroidism. Moderate-to-severe activity, CAS ≥3, NOSPECS ≥4 and a duration under 3 months were seen in donors with ophthalmopathy. The PBMCs had their origin in roughly 9.4 ml of fresh peripheral blood. Study conclusions and caveats: Appearing in blood as well were most expanded thyroid clonotypes above 0.001 frequency.

This clonotype was recorded many times. What it binds is unknown. Trimming left V 6 bases short and J 1 base short, with 6 bases between. This CDR3 comprises 13 residues. The germline gives CDR1 MNHNY, CDR2 SVGAGI (reference sequence). Beta-chain TCR CDR3 regions were amplified from RNA transcripts. First-round RT-PCR relied on HTBI primers, and a second-round multiplex PCR came next. In TCRdb, the multiplex PCR reads were re-called with MiXCR into one record per CDR3 protein. The profile shows around 600,000 distinct CDR3 sequences, about two fifths of them singletons. The rearrangement uses TRBV6-6 and TRBJ2-2; no definite D call. This TCR derives from an adult man with Graves' ophthalmopathy. Sequenced: peripheral blood. The CDR3 DNA reads TGTGCCAGCAGGCCTGAGAACACCGGGGAGCTGTTTTTT. It encodes CASRPENTGELFF.